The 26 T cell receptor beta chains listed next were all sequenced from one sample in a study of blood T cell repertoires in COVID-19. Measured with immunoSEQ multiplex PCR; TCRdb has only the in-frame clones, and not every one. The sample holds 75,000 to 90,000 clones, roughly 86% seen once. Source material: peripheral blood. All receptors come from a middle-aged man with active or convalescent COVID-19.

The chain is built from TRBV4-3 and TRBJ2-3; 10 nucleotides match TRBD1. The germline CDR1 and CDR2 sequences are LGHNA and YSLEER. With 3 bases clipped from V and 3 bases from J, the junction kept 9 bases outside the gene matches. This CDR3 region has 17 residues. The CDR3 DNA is TGCGCCAGCAGCCAGCACGGACAGGGGGTAGGGACAGATACGCAGTATTTT. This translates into CASSQHGQGVGTDTQYF.

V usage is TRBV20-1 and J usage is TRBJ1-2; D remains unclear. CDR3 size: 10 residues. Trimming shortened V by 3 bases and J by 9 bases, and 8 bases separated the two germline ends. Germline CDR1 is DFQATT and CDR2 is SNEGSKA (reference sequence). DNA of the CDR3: TGCAGTGCTAGTGCAGTGAGCTACACCTTC. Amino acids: CSASAVSYTF.

In DNA, the CDR3 is TGTGCCAGCAACACAGGGTCGGCCGGGGAGCTGTTTTTT. It encodes CASNTGSAGELFF. The chain couples TRBV5-4 to TRBJ2-2; perhaps TRBD1 as D (6 bases). The CDR3 has 13 amino acids. Trimming pared 6 bases from V and 6 bases from J, leaving 12 bases between. Per germline, CDR1 SGHNT and CDR2 YYREEE (reference sequence).

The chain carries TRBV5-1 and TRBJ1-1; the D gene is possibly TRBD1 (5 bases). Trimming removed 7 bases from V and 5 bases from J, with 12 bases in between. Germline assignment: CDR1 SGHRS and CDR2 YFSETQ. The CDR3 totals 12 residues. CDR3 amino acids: CASQGSGTEAFF. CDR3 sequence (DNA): TGCGCCAGCCAAGGGTCAGGGACTGAAGCTTTCTTT. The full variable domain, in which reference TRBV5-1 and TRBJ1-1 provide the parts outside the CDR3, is KAGVTQTPRYLIKTRGQQVTLSCSPISGHRSVSWYQQTPGQGLQFLFEYFSETQRNKGNFPGRFSGRQFSNSRSEMNVSTLELGDSALYLCASQGSGTEAFFGQGTRLTVV.

The DNA of the CDR3 is TGTGCCAGCTCTGATAGGGGGCTAACTAATGAAAAACTGTTTTTT. Its translation: CASSDRGLTNEKLFF. V gene TRBV18 combines with J gene TRBJ1-4, with 7 bases matching TRBD1. After removal of 6 bases from V and 1 base from J, the junction contained 5 bases not matched to a gene. This CDR3 has 15 amino acids. CDR1 and CDR2 (germline): KGHSH, LQKENI.

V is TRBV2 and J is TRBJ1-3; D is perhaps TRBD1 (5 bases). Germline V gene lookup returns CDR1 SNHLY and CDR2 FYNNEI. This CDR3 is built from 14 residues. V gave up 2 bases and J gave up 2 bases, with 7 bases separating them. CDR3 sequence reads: CASSEPRAGNTIYF. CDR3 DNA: TGTGCCAGCAGTGAACCCAGGGCTGGAAACACCATATATTTT.

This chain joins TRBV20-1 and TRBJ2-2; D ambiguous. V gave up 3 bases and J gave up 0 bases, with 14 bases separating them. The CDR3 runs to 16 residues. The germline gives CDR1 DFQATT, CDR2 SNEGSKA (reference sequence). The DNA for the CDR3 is TGCAGTGCTAGTTCCCGGTCCCTCGCGAACACCGGGGAGCTGTTTTTT. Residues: CSASSRSLANTGELFF.

CDR3: CASSLNNEQFF. The CDR3 region has the DNA TGTGCCAGCAGCCTTAACAATGAGCAGTTCTTC. The V and J genes are TRBV3-1 (or the pseudogene TRBV3-2) and TRBJ2-1; D gene ambiguous. V shed 4 bases and J shed 5 bases, with 3 bases lying between them. The CDR3 runs 11 residues. The germline V gene has CDR1 LGHDT and CDR2 YNNKEL (reference sequence).

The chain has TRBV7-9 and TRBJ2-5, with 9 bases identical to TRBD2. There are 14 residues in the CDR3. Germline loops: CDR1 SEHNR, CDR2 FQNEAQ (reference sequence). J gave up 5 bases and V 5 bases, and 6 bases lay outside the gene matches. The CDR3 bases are TGTGCCAGCAGCACCCCTAGCGGGGCCGAGACCCAGTACTTC. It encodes CASSTPSGAETQYF.

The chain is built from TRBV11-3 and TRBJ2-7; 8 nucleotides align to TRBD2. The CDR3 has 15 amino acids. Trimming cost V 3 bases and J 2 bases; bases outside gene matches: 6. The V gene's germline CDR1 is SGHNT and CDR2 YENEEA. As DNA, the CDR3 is TGTGCCAGCAGCTTCTCGACTAGCGAGGCCTACGAGCAGTACTTC. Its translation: CASSFSTSEAYEQYF.

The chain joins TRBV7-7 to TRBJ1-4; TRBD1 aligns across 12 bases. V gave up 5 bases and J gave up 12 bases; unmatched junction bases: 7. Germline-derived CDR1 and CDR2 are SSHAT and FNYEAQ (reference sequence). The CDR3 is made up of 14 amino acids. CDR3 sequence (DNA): TGTGCCAGCAGCAAGGGACAGGGGGCTGCGGAACTGTTTTTT. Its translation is CASSKGQGAAELFF.

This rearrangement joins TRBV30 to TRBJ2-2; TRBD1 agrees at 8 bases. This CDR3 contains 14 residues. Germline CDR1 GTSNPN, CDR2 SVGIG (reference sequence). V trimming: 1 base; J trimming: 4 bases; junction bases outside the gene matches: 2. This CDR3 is CAWSGTGRTGELFF. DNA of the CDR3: TGTGCCTGGAGTGGGACAGGGCGCACCGGGGAGCTGTTTTTT.

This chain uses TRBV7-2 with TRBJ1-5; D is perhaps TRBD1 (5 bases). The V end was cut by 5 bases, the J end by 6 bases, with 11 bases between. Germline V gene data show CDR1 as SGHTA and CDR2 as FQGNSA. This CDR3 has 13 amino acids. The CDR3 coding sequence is TGTGCCAGCAGCCCGGGGGGTTTTCAGCCCCAGCATTTT. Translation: CASSPGGFQPQHF.

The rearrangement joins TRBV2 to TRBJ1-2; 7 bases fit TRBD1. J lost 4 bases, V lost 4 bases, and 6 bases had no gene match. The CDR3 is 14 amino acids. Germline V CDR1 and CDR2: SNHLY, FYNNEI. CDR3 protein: CASSVGTEGYGYTF. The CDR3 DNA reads TGTGCCAGCAGTGTTGGGACAGAAGGCTATGGCTACACCTTC.

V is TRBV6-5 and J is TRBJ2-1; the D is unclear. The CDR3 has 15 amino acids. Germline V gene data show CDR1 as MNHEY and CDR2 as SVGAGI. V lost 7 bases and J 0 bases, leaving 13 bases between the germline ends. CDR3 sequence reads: CASTVDASSYNEQFF. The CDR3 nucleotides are TGTGCCAGCACTGTAGACGCTAGCTCCTACAATGAGCAGTTCTTC.

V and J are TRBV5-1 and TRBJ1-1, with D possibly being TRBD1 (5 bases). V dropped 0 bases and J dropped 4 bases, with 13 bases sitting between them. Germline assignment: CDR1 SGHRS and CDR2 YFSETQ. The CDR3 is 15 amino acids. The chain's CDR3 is CASSLGAGGFTEAFF. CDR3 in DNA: TGCGCCAGCAGCTTGGGTGCGGGGGGATTCACTGAAGCTTTCTTT.

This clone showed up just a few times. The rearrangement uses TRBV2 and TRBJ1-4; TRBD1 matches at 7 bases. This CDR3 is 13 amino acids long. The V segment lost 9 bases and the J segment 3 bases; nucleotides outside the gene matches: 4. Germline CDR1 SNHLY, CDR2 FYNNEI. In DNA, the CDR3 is TGTGCCAGTCGAGACAGGGCTAATGAAAAACTGTTTTTT. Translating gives CASRDRANEKLFF. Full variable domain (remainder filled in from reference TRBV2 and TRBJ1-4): EPEVTQTPSHQVTQMGQEVILRCVPISNHLYFYWYRQILGQKVEFLVSFYNNEISEKSEIFDDQFSVERPDGSNFTLKIRSTKLEDSAMYFCASRDRANEKLFFGSGTQLSVL.

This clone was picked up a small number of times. The CDR3 here is CASSPTGATGELFF. As DNA, the CDR3 is TGTGCCAGCAGCCCGACAGGCGCCACCGGGGAGCTGTTTTTT. The rearrangement links TRBV7-9 to TRBJ2-2, with D possibly TRBD1 on 6 matching bases. Germline CDR1 is SEHNR and CDR2 is FQNEAQ (reference sequence). V was shortened by 5 bases and J by 4 bases, with 11 bases between the two germline ends. The CDR3 has 14 amino acids. Variable domain in full (rest from reference TRBV7-9 and TRBJ2-2): DTGVSQNPRHKITKRGQNVTFRCDPISEHNRLYWYRQTLGQGPEFLTYFQNEAQLEKSRLLSDRFSAERPKGSFSTLEIQRTEQGDSAMYLCASSPTGATGELFFGEGSRLTVL.

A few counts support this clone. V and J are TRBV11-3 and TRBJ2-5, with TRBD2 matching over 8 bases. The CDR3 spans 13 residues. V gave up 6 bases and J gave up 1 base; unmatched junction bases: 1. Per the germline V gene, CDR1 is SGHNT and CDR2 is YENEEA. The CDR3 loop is CASSRGGQETQYF. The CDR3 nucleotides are TGTGCCAGCAGTCGGGGGGGCCAAGAGACCCAGTACTTC.

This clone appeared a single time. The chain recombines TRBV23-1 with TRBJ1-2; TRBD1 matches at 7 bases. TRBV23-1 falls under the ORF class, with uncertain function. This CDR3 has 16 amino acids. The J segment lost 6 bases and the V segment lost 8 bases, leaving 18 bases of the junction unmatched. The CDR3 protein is CASGHRGRRGSDGYTF. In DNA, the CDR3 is TGCGCCAGCGGCCACAGGGGCCGCCGGGGGAGTGATGGCTACACCTTC.

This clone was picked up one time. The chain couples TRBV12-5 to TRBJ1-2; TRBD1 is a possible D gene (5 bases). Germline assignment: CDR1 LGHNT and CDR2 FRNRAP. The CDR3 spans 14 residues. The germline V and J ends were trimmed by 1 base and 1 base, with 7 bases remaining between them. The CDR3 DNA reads TGTGCTAGTGGTTTGGGACAGTTTAACTATGGCTACACCTTC. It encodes CASGLGQFNYGYTF.

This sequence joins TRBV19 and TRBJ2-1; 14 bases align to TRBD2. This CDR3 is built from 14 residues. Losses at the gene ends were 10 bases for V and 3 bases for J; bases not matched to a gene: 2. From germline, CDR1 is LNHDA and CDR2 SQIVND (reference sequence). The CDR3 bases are TGTGCCACCGGGACTAGCGGGGGCTACAATGAGCAGTTCTTC. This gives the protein CATGTSGGYNEQFF.

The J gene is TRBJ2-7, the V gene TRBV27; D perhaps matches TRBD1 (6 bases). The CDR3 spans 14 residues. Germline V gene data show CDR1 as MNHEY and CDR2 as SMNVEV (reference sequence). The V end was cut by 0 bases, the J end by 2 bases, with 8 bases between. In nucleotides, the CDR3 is TGTGCCAGCAGTTTATCGGACAGAACCTACGAGCAGTACTTC. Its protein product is CASSLSDRTYEQYF.

The CDR3 DNA is TGTGCCAGCAGCTTAGTAGCACTAGCGGGGACCTACAATGAGCAGTTCTTC. The encoded protein is CASSLVALAGTYNEQFF. The chain recombines TRBV11-2 with TRBJ2-1; TRBD2 agrees at 10 bases. The CDR3 sequence is 17 residues long. The germline V gene has CDR1 SGHAT and CDR2 FQNNGV. V dropped 1 base and J dropped 2; count of bases not matched to a gene: 5.

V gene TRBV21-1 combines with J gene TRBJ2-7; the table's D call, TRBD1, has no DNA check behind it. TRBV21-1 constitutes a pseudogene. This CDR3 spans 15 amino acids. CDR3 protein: CASSDGQGGSYEQYF. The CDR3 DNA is TGTGCCAGCAGCGATGGACAGGGGGGCTCCTACGAGCAGTACTTC.

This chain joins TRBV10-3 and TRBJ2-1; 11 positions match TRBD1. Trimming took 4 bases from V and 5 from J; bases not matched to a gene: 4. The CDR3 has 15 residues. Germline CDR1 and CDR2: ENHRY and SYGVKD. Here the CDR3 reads CAISVGTGGNNEQFF. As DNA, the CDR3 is TGTGCCATCAGTGTGGGGACAGGGGGAAACAATGAGCAGTTCTTC.